The 10 T cell receptor beta chains below were found in one sample sequenced in a study of identifying expanded T cells in peripheral blood. Method: immunoSEQ multiplex PCR; TCRdb's copy keeps in-frame clones and lacks some. The sample contains 75,000 to 95,000 clones, 80% to 90% of which appear only once. The sequenced sample consisted of blood. The origin of the receptors is a person aged 18-69 years in good health.

V usage is TRBV11-3 and J usage is TRBJ1-3; D ambiguous. V was clipped by 4 bases and J by 4 bases, with 11 bases between them. Germline V lookup: CDR1 SGHNT, CDR2 YENEEA. CDR3 size: 14 residues. The CDR3, as DNA: TGTGCCAGCAGCTATGGCGCTGCCGGAAACACCATATATTTT. Translated: CASSYGAAGNTIYF.

This clone has a single count. V and J are TRBV10-2 and TRBJ2-2; unclear D gene. Germline CDR1 WSHSY, CDR2 SAAADI. The CDR3 is 14 amino acids. The ends were cut back, 2 bases at V and 1 base at J, with 5 bases in the middle. Here the CDR3 reads CASSEPGNTGELFF. The CDR3 DNA follows: TGCGCCAGCAGTGAGCCAGGGAACACCGGGGAGCTGTTTTTT.

The chain carries TRBV4-3 and TRBJ1-2; D is uncertain. There are 14 residues in the CDR3. The germline V gene encodes CDR1 LGHNA and CDR2 YSLEER. V was clipped by 2 bases and J by 3 bases, with 10 bases between them. The CDR3 DNA reads TGCGCCAGCAGCCAACTCAAACCTCACTATGGCTACACCTTC. It is translated as CASSQLKPHYGYTF.

V gene TRBV11-2 combines with J gene TRBJ2-1; no definite D call. The CDR3 has 15 amino acids. Germline V gene lookup returns CDR1 SGHAT and CDR2 FQNNGV. The V gene lost 3 bases and the J gene lost 8 bases, with 17 bases spanning the gap. The CDR3: CASSLHQILGYEQFF. The CDR3 nucleotides are TGTGCCAGCAGCTTGCATCAGATTTTGGGTTATGAGCAGTTCTTC.

V usage is TRBV29-1 and J usage is TRBJ1-1; the D is unclear. CDR3 size: 11 residues. V dropped 4 bases and J dropped 5 bases, with 8 bases sitting between them. Germline assignment: CDR1 SQVTM and CDR2 ANQGSEA. Here the CDR3 reads CSVGGGTEAFF. DNA of the CDR3: TGCAGCGTTGGGGGTGGGACTGAAGCTTTCTTT.

The rearrangement uses TRBV2 and TRBJ1-1; TRBD1 aligns across 9 bases. Per the germline V gene, CDR1 is SNHLY and CDR2 is FYNNEI. The CDR3 is made up of 16 amino acids. V lost 4 bases and J lost 6; bases outside the gene matches: 12. CDR3 nucleotides: TGTGCCAGCAGTGCAACAGGGGGCGGAAAGAAGGCTGAAGCTTTCTTT. Translating it yields CASSATGGGKKAEAFF.

This rearrangement joins TRBV7-6 to TRBJ2-2; D is possibly TRBD2 (5 bases). The CDR3 sequence is 15 residues long. CDR1 SGHVS and CDR2 FNYEAQ come from the germline V gene. Trimming removed 5 bases at V and 5 bases at J, with 15 bases between. The CDR3: CASSPRLGGTGELFF. Written as DNA, the CDR3 is TGTGCCAGCAGCCCCCGGCTTGGAGGAACCGGGGAGCTGTTTTTT.

The chain carries TRBV4-1 and TRBJ2-2, with D unclear. CDR3 length: 15 amino acids. Deletions cut 3 bases from V and 1 base from J, with 9 bases between. Per germline, CDR1 MGHRA and CDR2 YSYEKL. The CDR3 sequence: CASSHAKGNTGELFF. CDR3 in DNA: TGCGCCAGCAGCCACGCCAAGGGGAACACCGGGGAGCTGTTTTTT.

The chain is built from TRBV7-2 and TRBJ1-2; D unclear. CDR1 is SGHTA, CDR2 FQGNSA, per germline. V lost 5 bases to trimming and J lost 7 bases, with 14 bases between them. The CDR3 extends over 13 amino acids. CDR3 in amino acids: CASSPPRRGGYTF. CDR3 bases: TGTGCCAGCAGCCCCCCGCGGAGAGGTGGCTACACCTTC.

The chain recombines TRBV6-1 with TRBJ1-1, with 10 bases aligning to TRBD1. The CDR3 runs 17 residues. Germline trimming cut 3 bases from V and 2 bases from J; bases unmatched to any gene: 9. Germline CDR1 MNHNS, CDR2 SASEGT. The CDR3 sequence: CASSDGPDRGLNTEAFF. CDR3 coding DNA: TGTGCCAGCAGTGATGGTCCCGACAGGGGGCTTAACACTGAAGCTTTCTTT.